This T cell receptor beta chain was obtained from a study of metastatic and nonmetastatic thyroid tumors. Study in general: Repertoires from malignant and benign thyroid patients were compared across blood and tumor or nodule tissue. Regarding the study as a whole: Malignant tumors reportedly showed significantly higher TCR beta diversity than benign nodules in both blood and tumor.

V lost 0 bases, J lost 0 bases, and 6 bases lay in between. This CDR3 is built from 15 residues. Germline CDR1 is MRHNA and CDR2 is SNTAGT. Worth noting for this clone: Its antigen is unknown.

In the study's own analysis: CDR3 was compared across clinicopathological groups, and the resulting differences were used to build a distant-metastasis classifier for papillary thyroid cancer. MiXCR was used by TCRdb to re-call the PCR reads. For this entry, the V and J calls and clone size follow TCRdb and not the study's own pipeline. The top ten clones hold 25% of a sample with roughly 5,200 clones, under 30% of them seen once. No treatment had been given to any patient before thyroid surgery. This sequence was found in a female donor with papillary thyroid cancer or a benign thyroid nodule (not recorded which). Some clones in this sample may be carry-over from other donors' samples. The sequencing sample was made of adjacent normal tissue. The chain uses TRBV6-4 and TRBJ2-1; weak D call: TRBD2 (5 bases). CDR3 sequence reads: CASSDSAGSYNEQFF. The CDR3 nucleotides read TGTGCCAGCAGTGACTCTGCGGGCTCCTACAATGAGCAGTTCTTC.